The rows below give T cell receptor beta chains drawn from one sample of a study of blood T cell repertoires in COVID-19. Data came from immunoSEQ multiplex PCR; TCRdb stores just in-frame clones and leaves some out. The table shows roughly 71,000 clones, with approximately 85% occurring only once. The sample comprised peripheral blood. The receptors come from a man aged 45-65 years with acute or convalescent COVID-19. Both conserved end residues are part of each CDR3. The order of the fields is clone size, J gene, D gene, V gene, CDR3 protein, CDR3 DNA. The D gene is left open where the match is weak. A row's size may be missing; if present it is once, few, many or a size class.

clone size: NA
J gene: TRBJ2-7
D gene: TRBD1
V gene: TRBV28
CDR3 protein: CASSFPSTGPRGDRREQYF
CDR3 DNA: TGTGCCAGCAGTTTTCCTTCGACGGGGCCCAGAGGGGACAGAAGGGAGCAGTACTTC

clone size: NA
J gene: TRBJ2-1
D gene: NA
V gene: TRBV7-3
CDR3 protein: CASSSPSEYLNEQFF
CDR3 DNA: TGTGCCAGCAGCTCCCCCTCCGAGTACCTCAATGAGCAGTTCTTC

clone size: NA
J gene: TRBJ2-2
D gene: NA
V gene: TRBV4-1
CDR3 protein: CASSLPSGRARNTGELFF
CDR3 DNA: TGCGCCAGCAGCCTCCCCTCGGGCAGGGCGCGGAACACCGGGGAGCTGTTTTTT

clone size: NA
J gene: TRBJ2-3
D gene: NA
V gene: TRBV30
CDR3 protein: CAWSLPQGLWSEGTQYF
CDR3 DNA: TGTGCCTGGAGTCTCCCCCAGGGACTGTGGAGTGAGGGTACGCAGTATTTT

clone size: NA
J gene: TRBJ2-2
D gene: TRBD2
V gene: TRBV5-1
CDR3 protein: CASNDGLAGLWNTGELFF
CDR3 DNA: TGCGCCAGCAACGACGGGCTAGCGGGGCTTTGGAACACCGGGGAGCTGTTTTTT

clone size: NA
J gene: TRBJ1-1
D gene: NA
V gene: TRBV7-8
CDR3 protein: CASSLAQGDTEAFF
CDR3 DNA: TGTGCCAGCAGCTTAGCACAGGGTGACACTGAAGCTTTCTTT

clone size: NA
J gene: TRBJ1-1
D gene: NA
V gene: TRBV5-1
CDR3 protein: CASSLGGTFTEAFF
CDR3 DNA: TGCGCCAGCAGCTTGGGAGGGACTTTCACTGAAGCTTTCTTT

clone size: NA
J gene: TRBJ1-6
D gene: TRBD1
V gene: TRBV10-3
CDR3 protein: CAISAYAGTGALLANSPLHF
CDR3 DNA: TGTGCCATCAGTGCATATGCCGGGACAGGCGCTCTCTTAGCTAATTCACCCCTCCACTTT

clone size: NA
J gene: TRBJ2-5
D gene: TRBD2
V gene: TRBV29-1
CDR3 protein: CSAATSRGGTQYF
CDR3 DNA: TGCAGCGCTGCGACCTCGCGGGGGGGGACCCAGTACTTC

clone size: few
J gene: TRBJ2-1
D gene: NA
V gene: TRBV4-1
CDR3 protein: CASSQVDIISYNEQFF
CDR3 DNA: TGCGCCAGCAGCCAAGTTGACATAATCTCCTACAATGAGCAGTTCTTC

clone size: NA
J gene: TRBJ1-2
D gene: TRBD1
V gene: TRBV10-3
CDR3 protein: CAIRGTGSNYGYTF
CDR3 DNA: TGTGCCATCAGGGGGACAGGGTCAAACTATGGCTACACCTTC

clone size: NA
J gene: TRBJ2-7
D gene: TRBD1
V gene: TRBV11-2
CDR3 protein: CASRKPGGYEQYF
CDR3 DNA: TGTGCCAGCAGAAAACCAGGGGGCTACGAGCAGTACTTC

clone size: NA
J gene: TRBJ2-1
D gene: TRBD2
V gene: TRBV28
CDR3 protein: CASPSGGGITGEQFF
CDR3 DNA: TGTGCCAGTCCTAGCGGGGGCGGCATAACGGGGGAGCAGTTCTTC

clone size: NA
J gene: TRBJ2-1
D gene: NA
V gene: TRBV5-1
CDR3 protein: CASSLGSHEQFF
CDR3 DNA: TGCGCCAGCAGCTTGGGGAGCCATGAGCAGTTCTTC

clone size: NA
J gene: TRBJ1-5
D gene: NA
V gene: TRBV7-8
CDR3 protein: CASSLIRNQPQHF
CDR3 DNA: TGTGCCAGCAGCTTAATCAGGAATCAGCCCCAGCATTTT

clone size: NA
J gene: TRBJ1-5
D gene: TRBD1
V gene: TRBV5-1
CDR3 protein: CASSISGTGAQPQHF
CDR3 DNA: TGCGCCAGCAGCATCTCCGGGACAGGGGCTCAGCCCCAGCATTTT

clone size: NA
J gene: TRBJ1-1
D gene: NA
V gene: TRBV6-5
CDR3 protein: CASSPSLLNTEAFF
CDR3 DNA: TGTGCCAGCAGCCCGTCTTTGTTGAACACTGAAGCTTTCTTT

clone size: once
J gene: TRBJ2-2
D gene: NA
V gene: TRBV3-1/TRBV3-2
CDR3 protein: CASSHNRGNGELFF
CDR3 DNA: TGTGCCAGCAGCCATAACCGGGGGAACGGGGAGCTGTTTTTT

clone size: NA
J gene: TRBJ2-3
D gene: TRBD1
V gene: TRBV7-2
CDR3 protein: CASSRYDRVLDTQYF
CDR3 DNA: TGTGCCAGCAGCAGATACGACAGGGTTTTAGATACGCAGTATTTT

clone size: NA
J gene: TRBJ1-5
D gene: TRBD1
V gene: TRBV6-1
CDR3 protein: CASSEARQGDQPQHF
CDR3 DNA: TGTGCCAGCAGTGAAGCTCGACAGGGGGATCAGCCCCAGCATTTT

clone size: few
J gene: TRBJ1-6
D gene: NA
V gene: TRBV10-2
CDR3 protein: CASSVSLQFFNSPLHF
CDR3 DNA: TGCGCCAGCAGTGTTTCTCTACAGTTTTTTAATTCACCCCTCCACTTT